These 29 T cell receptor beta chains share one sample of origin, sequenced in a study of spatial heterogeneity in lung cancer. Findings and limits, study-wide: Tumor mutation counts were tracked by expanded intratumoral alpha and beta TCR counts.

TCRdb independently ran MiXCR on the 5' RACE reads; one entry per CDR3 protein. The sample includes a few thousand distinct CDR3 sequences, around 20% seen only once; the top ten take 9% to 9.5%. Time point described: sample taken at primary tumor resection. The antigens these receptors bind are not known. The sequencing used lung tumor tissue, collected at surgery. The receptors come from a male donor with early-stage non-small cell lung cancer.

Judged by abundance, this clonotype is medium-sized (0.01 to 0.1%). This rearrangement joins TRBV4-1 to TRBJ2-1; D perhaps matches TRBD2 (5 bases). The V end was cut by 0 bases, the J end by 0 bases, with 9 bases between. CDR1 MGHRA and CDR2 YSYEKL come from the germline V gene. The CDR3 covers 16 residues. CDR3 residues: CASSQDSVGSYNEQFF. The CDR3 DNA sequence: TGCGCCAGCAGCCAAGATAGCGTGGGCTCCTACAATGAGCAGTTCTTC.

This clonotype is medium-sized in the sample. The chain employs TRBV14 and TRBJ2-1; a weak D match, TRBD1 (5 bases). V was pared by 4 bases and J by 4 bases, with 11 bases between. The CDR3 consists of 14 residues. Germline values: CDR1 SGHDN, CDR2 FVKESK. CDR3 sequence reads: CASSRLTDYNEQFF. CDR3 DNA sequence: TGTGCCAGCAGCCGCCTGACAGATTACAATGAGCAGTTCTTC.

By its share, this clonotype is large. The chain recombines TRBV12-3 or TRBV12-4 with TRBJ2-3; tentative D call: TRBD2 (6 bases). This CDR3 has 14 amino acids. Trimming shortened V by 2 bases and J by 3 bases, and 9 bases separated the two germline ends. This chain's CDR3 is CASSLMGRTDTQYF. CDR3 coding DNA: TGTGCCAGCAGTTTAATGGGGAGGACAGATACGCAGTATTTT.

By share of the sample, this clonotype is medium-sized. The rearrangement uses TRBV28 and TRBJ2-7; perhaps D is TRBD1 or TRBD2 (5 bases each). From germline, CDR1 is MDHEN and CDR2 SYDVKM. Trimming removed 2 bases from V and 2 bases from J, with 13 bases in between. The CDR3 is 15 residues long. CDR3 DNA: TGTGCCAGCAGTTTAGGGACGACAAGAACCTACGAGCAGTACTTC. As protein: CASSLGTTRTYEQYF. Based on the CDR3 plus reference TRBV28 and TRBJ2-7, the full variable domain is DVKVTQSSRYLVKRTGEKVFLECVQDMDHENMFWYRQDPGLGLRLIYFSYDVKMKEKGDIPEGYSVSREKKERFSLILESASTNQTSMYLCASSLGTTRTYEQYFGPGTRLTVT.

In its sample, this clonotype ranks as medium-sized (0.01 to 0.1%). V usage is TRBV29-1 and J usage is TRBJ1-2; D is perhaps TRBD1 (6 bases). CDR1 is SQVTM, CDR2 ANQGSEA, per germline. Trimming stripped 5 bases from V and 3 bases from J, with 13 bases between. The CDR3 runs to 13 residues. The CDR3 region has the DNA TGCAGCGTTCCGTTACAGGGTTACTATGGCTACACCTTC. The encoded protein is CSVPLQGYYGYTF.

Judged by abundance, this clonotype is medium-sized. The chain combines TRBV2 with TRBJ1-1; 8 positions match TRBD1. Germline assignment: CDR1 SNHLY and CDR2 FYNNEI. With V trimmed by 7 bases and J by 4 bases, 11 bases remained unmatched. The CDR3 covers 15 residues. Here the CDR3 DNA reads TGTGCCAGCAAAGGCCTTCAGGGGGCCGGCACTGAAGCTTTCTTT. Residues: CASKGLQGAGTEAFF.

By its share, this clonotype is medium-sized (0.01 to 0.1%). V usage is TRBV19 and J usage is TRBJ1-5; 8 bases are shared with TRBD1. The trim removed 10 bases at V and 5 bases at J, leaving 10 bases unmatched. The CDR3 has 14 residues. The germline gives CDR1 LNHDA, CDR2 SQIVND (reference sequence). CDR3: CATRRAGGYQPQHF. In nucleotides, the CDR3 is TGTGCCACTCGACGGGCAGGGGGCTATCAGCCCCAGCATTTT.

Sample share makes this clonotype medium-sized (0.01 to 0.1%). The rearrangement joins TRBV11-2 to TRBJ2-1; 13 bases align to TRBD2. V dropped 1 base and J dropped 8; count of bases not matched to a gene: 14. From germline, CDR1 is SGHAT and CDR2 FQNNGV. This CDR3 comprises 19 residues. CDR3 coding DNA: TGTGCCAGCAGCTTAGGGCGAGGGGGACTAGCGGGACCTCGCGATGAGCAGTTCTTC. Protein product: CASSLGRGGLAGPRDEQFF.

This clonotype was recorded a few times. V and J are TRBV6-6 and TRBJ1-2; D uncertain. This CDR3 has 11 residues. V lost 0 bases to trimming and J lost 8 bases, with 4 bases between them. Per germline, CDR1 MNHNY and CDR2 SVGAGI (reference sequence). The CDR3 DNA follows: TGTGCCAGCAGTTACTCGATCGGCTACACCTTC. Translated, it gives CASSYSIGYTF.

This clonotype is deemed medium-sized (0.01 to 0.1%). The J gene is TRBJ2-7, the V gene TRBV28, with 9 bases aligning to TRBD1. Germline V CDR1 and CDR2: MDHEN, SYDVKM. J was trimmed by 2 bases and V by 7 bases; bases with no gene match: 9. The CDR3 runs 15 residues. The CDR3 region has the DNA TGTGCCAGCACCGGCCCGGGACAGGGCCCCTACGAGCAGTACTTC. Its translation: CASTGPGQGPYEQYF.

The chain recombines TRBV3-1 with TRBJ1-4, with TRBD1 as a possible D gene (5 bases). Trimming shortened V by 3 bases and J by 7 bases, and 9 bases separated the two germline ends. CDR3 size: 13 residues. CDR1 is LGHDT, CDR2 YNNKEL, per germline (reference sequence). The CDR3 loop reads CASSQGQTEKLFF. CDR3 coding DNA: TGTGCCAGCAGCCAGGGGCAGACTGAAAAACTGTTTTTT.

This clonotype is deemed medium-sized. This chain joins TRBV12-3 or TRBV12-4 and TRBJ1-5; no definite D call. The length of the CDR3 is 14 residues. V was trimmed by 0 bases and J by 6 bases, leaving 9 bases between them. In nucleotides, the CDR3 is TGTGCCAGCAGTTTAGCATTTGAGAGTCAGCCCCAGCATTTT. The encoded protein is CASSLAFESQPQHF.

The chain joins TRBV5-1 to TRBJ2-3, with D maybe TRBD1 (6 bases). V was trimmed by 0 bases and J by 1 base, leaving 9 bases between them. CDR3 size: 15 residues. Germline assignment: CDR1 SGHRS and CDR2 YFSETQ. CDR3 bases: TGCGCCAGCAGCTTGGGGACAGTCGGCACAGATACGCAGTATTTT. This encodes CASSLGTVGTDTQYF. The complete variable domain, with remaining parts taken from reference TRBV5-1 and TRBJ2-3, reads KAGVTQTPRYLIKTRGQQVTLSCSPISGHRSVSWYQQTPGQGLQFLFEYFSETQRNKGNFPGRFSGRQFSNSRSEMNVSTLELGDSALYLCASSLGTVGTDTQYFGPGTRLTVL.

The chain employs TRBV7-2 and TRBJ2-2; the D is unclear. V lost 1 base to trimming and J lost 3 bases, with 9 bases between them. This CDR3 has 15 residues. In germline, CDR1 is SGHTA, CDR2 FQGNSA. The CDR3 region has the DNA TGTGCCAGCAGCTTAGTGAAGGGTTACACCGGGGAGCTGTTTTTT. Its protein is CASSLVKGYTGELFF.

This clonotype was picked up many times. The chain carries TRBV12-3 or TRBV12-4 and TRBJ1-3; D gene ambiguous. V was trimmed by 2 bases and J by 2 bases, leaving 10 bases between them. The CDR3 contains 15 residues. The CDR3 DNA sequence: TGTGCCAGCAGTTTATATCCAAGGACTGGAAACACCATATATTTT. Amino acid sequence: CASSLYPRTGNTIYF.

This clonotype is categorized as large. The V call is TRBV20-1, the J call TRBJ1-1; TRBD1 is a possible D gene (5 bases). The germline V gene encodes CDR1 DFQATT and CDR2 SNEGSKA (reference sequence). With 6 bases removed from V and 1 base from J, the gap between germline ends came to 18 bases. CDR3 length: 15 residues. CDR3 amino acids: CSAAGPSGGNTEAFF. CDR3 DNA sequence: TGCAGTGCCGCGGGACCCTCCGGCGGGAACACTGAAGCTTTCTTT.

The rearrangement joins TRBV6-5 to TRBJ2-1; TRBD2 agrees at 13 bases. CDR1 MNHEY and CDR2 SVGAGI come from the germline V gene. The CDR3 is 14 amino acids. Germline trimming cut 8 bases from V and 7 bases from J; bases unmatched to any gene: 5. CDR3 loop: CASQQGLAGNEQFF. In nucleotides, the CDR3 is TGTGCCAGCCAGCAGGGACTAGCGGGAAATGAGCAGTTCTTC.

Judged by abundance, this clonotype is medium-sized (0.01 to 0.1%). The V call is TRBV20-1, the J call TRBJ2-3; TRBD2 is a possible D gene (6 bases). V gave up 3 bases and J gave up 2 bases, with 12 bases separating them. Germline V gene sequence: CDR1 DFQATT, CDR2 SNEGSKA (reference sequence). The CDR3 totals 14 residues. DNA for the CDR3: TGCAGTGCTAGGCGGGACTTCATCACAGATACGCAGTATTTT. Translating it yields CSARRDFITDTQYF.

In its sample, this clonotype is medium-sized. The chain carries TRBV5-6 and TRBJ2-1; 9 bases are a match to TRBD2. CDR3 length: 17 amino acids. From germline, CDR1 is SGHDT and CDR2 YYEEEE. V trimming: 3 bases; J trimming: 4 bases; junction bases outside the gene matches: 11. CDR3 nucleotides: TGTGCCAGCAGCTCGAGCGGGAGGAGGACCCGTTACAATGAGCAGTTCTTC. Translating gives CASSSSGRRTRYNEQFF. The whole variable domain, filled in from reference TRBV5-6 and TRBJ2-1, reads DAGVTQSPTHLIKTRGQQVTLRCSPKSGHDTVSWYQQALGQGPQFIFQYYEEEERQRGNFPDRFSGHQFPNYSSELNVNALLLGDSALYLCASSSSGRRTRYNEQFFGPGTRLTVL.

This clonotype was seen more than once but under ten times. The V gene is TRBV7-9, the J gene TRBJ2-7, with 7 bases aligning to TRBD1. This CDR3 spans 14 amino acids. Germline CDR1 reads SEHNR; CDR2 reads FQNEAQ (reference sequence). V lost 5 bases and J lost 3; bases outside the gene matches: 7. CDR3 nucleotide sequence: TGTGCCAGCAGCCCACAAAGGGGGCACTACGAGCAGTACTTC. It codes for CASSPQRGHYEQYF.

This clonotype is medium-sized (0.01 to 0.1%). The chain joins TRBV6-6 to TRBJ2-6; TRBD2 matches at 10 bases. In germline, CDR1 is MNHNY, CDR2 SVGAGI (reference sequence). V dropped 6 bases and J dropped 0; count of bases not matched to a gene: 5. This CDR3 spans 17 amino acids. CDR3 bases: TGTGCCAGCAGGGATCCTAGCGGGAGCTCTGGGGCCAACGTCCTGACTTTC. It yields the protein CASRDPSGSSGANVLTF.

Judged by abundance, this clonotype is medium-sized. Written as DNA, the CDR3 is TGTGCCAGACGGGACGGTGTCTCCTACGAGCAGTACTTC. Its protein is CARRDGVSYEQYF. The chain combines TRBV2 with TRBJ2-7; TRBD1 or TRBD2 may be the D gene (5 bases each). The CDR3 length is 13 residues. V lost 9 bases to trimming and J lost 0 bases, with 12 bases between them. The germline CDR1 and CDR2 sequences are SNHLY and FYNNEI.

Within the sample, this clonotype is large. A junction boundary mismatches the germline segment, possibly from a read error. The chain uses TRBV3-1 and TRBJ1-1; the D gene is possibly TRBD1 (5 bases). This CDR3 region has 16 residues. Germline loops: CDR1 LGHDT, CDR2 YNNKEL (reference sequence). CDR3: CASSQRSREGNNEAFF. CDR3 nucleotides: TGTGCCAGCAGCCAACGGTCCAGGGAGGGCAACAATGAAGCTTTCTTT.

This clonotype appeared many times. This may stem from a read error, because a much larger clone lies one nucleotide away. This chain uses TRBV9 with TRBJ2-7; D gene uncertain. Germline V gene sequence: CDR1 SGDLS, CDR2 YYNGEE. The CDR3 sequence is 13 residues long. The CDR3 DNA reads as TGTGCCAACAGCCCCGGGCCTCCCTACGAGCAGTACTTC. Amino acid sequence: CANSPGPPYEQYF.

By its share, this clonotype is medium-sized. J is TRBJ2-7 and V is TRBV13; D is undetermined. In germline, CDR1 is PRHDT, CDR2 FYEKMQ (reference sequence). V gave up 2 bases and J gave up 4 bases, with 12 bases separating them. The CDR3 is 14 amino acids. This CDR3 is CASSLLARWYEQYF. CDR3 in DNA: TGTGCCAGCAGCTTATTAGCTAGGTGGTACGAGCAGTACTTC.

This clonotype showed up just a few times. The CDR3 nucleotides read TGCGCCAGCAGTGAGGGGACTAGCGGGAGCAATGAGCAGTTCTTC. Amino acid sequence: CASSEGTSGSNEQFF. The chain has TRBV10-2 and TRBJ2-1, with TRBD2 matching 14 bases. The length of the CDR3 is 15 residues. V gave up 2 bases and J gave up 6 bases; unmatched junction bases: 0. Germline V gene lookup returns CDR1 WSHSY and CDR2 SAAADI.

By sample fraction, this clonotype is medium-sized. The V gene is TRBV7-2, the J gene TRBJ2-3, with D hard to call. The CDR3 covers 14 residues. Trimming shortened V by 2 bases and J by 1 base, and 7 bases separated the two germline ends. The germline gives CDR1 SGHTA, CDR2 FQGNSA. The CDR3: CASSLSLGTDTQYF. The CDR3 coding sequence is TGTGCCAGCAGCTTAAGCCTAGGCACAGATACGCAGTATTTT.

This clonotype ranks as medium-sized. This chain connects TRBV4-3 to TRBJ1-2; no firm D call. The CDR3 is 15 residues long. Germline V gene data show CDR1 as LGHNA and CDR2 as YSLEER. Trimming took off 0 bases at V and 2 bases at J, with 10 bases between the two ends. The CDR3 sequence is CASSQDLGRNYGYTF. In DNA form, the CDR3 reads TGCGCCAGCAGCCAAGATCTCGGCCGGAACTATGGCTACACCTTC.

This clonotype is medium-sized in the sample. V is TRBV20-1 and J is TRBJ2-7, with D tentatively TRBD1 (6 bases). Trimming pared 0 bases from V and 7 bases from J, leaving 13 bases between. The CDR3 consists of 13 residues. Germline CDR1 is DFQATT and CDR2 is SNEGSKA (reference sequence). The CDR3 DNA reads TGCAGTGCTAGAGAGCGGCCCCAGGGGGAGCAGTACTTC. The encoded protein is CSARERPQGEQYF.